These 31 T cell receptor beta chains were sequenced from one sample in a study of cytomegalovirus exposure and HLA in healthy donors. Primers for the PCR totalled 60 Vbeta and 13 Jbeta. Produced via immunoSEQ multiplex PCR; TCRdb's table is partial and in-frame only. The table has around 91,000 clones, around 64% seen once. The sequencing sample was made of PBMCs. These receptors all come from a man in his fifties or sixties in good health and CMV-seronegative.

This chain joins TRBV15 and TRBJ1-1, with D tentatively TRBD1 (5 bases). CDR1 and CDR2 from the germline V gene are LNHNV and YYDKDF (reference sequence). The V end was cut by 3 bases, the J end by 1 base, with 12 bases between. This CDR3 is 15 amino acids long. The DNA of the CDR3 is TGTGCCACCAGCAGGGCGGGGGGGTCGAACACTGAAGCTTTCTTT. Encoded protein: CATSRAGGSNTEAFF.

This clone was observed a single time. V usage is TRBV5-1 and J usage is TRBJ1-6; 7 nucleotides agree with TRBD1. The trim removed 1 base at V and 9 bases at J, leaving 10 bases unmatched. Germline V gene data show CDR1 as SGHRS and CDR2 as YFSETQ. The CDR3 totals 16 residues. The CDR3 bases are TGCGCCAGCAGCTTGTTTGGGGGACAGAATTCTTCACCCCTCCACTTT. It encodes CASSLFGGQNSSPLHF.

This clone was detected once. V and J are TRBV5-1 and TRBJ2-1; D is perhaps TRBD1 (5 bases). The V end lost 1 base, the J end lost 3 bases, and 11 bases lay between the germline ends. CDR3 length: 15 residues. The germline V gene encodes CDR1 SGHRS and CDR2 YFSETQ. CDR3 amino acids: CASSLQGSHYNEQFF. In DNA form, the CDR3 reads TGCGCCAGCAGCTTGCAGGGATCCCACTACAATGAGCAGTTCTTC. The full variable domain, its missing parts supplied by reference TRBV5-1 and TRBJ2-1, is KAGVTQTPRYLIKTRGQQVTLSCSPISGHRSVSWYQQTPGQGLQFLFEYFSETQRNKGNFPGRFSGRQFSNSRSEMNVSTLELGDSALYLCASSLQGSHYNEQFFGPGTRLTVL.

CDR3 DNA sequence: TGTGCCAGCAGGGACAGGGGACAGAAAGATCAGCCCCAGCATTTT. It specifies CASRDRGQKDQPQHF. The chain combines TRBV27 with TRBJ1-5; 9 bases are a match to TRBD1. The length of the CDR3 is 15 residues. V dropped 6 bases and J dropped 5; count of bases not matched to a gene: 8. In germline, CDR1 is MNHEY, CDR2 SMNVEV (reference sequence).

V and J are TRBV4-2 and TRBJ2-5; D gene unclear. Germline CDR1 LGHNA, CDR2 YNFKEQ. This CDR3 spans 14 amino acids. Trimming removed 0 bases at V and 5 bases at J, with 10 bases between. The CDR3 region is CASSQEVFGETQYF. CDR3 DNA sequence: TGTGCCAGCAGCCAAGAGGTTTTCGGGGAGACCCAGTACTTC.

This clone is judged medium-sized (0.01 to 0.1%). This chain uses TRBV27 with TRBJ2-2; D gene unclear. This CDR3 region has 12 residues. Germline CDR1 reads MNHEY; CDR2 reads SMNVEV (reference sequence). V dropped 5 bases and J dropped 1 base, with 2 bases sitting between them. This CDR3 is CASSQNTGELFF. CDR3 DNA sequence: TGTGCCAGCAGTCAGAACACCGGGGAGCTGTTTTTT.

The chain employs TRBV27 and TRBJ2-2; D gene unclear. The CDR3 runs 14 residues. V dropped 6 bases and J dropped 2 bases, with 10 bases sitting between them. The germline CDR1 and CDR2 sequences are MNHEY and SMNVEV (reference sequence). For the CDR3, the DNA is TGTGCCAGCAGCTTGCTGACTAACACCGGGGAGCTGTTTTTT. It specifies CASSLLTNTGELFF.

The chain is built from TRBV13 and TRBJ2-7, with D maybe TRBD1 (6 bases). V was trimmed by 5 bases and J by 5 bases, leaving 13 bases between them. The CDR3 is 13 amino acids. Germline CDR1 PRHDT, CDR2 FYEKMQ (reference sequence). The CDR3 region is CASSPPDRDEQYF. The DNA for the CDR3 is TGTGCCAGCAGCCCCCCGGACAGAGACGAGCAGTACTTC.

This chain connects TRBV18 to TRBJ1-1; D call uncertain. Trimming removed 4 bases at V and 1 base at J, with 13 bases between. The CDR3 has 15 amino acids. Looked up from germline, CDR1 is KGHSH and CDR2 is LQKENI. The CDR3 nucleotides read TGTGCCAGCTCACTGAGGACTCTTGAGAACACTGAAGCTTTCTTT. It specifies CASSLRTLENTEAFF.

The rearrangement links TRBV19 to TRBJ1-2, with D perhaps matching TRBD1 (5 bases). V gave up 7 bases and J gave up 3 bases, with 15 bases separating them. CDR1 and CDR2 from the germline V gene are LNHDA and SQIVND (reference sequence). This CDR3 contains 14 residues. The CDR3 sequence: CASKDSRADYGYTF. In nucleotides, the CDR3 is TGTGCCAGTAAGGATAGCAGGGCCGACTATGGCTACACCTTC.

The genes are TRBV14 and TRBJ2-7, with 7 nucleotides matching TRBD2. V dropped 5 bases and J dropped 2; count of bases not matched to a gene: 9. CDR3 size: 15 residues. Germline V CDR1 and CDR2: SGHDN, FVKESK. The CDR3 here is CASSVRGLSPYEQYF. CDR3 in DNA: TGTGCCAGCAGCGTTCGGGGACTATCTCCCTACGAGCAGTACTTC.

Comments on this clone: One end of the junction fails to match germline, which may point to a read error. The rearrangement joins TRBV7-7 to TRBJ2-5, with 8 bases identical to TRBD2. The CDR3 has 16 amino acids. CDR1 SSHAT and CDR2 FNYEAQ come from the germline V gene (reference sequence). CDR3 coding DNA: TGTGCTAGCAGCTCCTCTTTGGCTAGCGGGCAAGAGACCCAGTACTTC. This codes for CASSSSLASGQETQYF.

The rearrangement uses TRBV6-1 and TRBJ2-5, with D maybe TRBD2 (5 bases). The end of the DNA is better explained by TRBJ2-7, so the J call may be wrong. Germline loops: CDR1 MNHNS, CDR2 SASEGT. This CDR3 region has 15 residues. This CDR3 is CASNIGLVGAYEQYF. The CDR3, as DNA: TGTGCCAGCAACATAGGACTTGTCGGAGCCTACGAGCAGTACTTC.

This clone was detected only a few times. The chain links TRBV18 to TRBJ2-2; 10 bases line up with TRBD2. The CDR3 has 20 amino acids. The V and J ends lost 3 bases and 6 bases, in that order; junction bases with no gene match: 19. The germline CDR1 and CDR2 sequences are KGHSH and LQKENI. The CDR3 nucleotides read TGTGCCAGCTCACCGAGACAAGCTAGCGGGAGTATAGAATTCGCCGGGGAGCTGTTTTTT. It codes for CASSPRQASGSIEFAGELFF. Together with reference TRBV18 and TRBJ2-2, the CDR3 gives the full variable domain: NAGVMQNPRHLVRRRGQEARLRCSPMKGHSHVYWYRQLPEEGLKFMVYLQKENIIDESGMPKERFSAEFPKEGPSILRIQQVVRGDSAAYFCASSPRQASGSIEFAGELFFGEGSRLTVL.

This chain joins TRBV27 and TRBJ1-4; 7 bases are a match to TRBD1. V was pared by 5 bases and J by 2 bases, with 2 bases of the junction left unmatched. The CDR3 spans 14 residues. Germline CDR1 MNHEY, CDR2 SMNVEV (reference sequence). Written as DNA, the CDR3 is TGTGCCAGCAGTCAGGACAGGACTAATGAAAAACTGTTTTTT. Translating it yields CASSQDRTNEKLFF. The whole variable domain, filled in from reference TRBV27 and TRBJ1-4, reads EAQVTQNPRYLITVTGKKLTVTCSQNMNHEYMSWYRQDPGLGLRQIYYSMNVEVTDKGDVPEGYKVSRKEKRNFPLILESPSPNQTSLYFCASSQDRTNEKLFFGSGTQLSVL.

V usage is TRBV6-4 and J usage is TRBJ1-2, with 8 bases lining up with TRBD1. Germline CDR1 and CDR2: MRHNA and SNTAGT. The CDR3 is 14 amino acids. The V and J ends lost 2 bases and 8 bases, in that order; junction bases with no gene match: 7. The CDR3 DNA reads TGTGCCAGCAGTGACGGGCAGGGGGCACGGGGCTACACCTTC. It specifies CASSDGQGARGYTF.

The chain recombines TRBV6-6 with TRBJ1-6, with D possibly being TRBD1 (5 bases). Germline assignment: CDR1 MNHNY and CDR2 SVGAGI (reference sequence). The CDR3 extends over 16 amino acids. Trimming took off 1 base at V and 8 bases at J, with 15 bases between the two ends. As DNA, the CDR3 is TGTGCCAGCAGTTACTTGGCTGGTCAGGGTTATTCACCCCTCCACTTT. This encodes CASSYLAGQGYSPLHF.

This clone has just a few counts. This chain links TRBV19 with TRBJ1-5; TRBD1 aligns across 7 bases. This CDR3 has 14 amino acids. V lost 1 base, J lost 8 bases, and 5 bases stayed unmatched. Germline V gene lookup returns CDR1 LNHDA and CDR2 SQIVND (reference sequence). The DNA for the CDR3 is TGTGCCAGTAGTATAGGGGACAGACTCGAGCCCCAGCATTTT. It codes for CASSIGDRLEPQHF.

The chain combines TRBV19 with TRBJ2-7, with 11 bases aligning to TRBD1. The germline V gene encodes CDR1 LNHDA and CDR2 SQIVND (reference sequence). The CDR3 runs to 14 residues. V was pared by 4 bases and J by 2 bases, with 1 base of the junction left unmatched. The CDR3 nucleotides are TGTGCCAGTAGTAGGACAGGGGGCACCTACGAGCAGTACTTC. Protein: CASSRTGGTYEQYF.

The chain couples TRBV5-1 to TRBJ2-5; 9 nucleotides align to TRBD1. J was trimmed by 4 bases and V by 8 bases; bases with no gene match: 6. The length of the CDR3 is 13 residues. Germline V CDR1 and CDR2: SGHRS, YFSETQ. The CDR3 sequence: CASRQGEGETQYF. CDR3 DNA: TGCGCCAGTCGACAGGGGGAAGGAGAGACCCAGTACTTC.

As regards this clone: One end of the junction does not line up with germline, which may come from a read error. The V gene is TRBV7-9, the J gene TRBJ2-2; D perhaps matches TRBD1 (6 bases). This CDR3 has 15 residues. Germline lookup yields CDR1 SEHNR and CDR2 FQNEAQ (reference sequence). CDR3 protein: CSSSLDRRNTGELFF. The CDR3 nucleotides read TGTTCCAGCAGCTTAGACAGGAGGAACACCGGGGAGCTGTTTTTT.

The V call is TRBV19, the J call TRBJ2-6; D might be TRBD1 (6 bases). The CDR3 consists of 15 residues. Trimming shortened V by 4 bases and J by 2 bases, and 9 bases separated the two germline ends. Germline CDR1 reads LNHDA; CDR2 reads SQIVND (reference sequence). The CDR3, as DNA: TGTGCCAGTAGTAGAAGACAGGCTGGGGCCAACGTCCTGACTTTC. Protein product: CASSRRQAGANVLTF.

This CDR3 is CASSYSWTGDQPLHF. The CDR3 nucleotides are TGTGCCAGCAGTTACTCGTGGACAGGGGATCAGCCCCTCCACTTT. The chain combines TRBV6-5 with TRBJ1-6; TRBD1 agrees at 9 bases. J lost 13 bases, V lost 0 bases, and 7 bases had no gene match. CDR1 is MNHEY and CDR2 is SVGAGI in the germline V gene. The CDR3 contains 15 residues.

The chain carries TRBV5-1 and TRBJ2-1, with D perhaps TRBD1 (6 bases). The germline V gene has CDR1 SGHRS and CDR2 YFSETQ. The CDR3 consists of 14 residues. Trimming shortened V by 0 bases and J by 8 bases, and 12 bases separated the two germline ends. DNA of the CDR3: TGCGCCAGCAGCTTGGTACACAGGGCGTATGAGCAGTTCTTC. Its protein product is CASSLVHRAYEQFF.

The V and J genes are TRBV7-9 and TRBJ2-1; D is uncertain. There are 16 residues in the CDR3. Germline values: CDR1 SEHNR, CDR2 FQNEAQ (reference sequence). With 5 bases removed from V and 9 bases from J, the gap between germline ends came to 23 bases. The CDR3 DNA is TGTGCCAGCAGCCCCCTCCGAGGTGGCAGCGCTAGTGAGCAGTTCTTC. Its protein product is CASSPLRGGSASEQFF.

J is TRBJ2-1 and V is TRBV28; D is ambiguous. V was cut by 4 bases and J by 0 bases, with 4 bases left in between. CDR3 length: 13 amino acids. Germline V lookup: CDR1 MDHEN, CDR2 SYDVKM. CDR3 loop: CASSSSSYNEQFF. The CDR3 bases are TGTGCCAGCAGTTCGAGCTCCTACAATGAGCAGTTCTTC.

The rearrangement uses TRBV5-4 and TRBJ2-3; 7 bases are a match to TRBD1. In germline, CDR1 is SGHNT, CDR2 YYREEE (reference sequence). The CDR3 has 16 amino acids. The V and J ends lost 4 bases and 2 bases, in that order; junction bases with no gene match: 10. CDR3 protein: CASSGTRDSSTDTQYF. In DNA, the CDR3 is TGTGCCAGCAGCGGAACCCGGGACAGTTCCACAGATACGCAGTATTTT.

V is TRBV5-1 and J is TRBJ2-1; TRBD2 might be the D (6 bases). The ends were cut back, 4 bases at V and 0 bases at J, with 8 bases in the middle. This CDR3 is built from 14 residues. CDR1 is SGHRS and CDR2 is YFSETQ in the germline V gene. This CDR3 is CASSAGSSYNEQFF. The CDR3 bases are TGCGCCAGCAGCGCGGGGAGCTCCTACAATGAGCAGTTCTTC.

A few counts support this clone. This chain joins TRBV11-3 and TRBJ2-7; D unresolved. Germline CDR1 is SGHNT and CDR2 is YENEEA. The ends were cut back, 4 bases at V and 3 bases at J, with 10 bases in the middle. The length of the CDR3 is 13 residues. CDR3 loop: CASSSPRFYEQYF. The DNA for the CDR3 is TGTGCCAGCAGCTCGCCGCGATTCTACGAGCAGTACTTC.

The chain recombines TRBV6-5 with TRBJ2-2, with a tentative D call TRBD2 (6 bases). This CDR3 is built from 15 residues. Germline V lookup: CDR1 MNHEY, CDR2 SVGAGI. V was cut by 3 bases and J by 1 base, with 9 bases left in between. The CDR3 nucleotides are TGTGCCAGCAGTTATGGTAGCGGGAACACCGGGGAGCTGTTTTTT. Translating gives CASSYGSGNTGELFF.

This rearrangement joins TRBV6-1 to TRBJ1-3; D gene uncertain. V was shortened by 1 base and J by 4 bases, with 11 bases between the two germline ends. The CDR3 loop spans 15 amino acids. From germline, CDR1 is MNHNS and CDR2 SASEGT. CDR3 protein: CASSEEDYPGNTIYF. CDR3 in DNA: TGTGCCAGCAGTGAAGAGGACTATCCCGGAAACACCATATATTTT.